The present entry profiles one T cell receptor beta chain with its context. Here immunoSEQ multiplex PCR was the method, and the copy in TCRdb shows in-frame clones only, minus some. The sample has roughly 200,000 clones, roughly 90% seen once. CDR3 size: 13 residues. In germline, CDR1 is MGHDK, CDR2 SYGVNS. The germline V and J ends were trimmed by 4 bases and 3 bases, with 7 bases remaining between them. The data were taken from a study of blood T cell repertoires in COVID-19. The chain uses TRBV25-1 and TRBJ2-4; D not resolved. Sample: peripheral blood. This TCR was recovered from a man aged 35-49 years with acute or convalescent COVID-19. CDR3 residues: CASSGLSKNIQYF. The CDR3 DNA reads TGTGCCAGCAGTGGGTTGAGCAAAAACATTCAGTACTTC.